These 13 T cell receptor beta chains came from one sample sequenced in a study of shared clonotypes between healthy human individuals. Profiled with immunoSEQ multiplex PCR; TCRdb holds only in-frame clones, not every one. The table records approximately 320,000 clones, around 90% of them present only once. Sample: memory CD8+ T cells sorted from blood. Subset given: CD45RO+ cells pooled with CCR7-negative TemRA cells. All receptors derive from a young man in good health.

This sequence joins TRBV29-1 and TRBJ1-3; weak D call: TRBD1 (6 bases). The germline V and J ends were trimmed by 7 bases and 3 bases, with 13 bases remaining between them. CDR3 length equals 13 residues. Germline V gives CDR1 SQVTM, CDR2 ANQGSEA. DNA for the CDR3: TGCAGCGCCATCACAGGGCTTGGAAACACCATATATTTT. Its translation is CSAITGLGNTIYF. Looking up the rest from reference TRBV29-1 and TRBJ1-3 gives the full variable domain: SAVISQKPSRDICQRGTSLTIQCQVDSQVTMMFWYRQQPGQSLTLIATANQGSEATYESGFVIDKFPISRPNLTFSTLTVSNMSPEDSSIYLCSAITGLGNTIYFGEGSWLTVV.

The rearrangement joins TRBV4-3 to TRBJ1-2; D not resolved. V dropped 5 bases and J dropped 4 bases, with 17 bases sitting between them. The CDR3 totals 15 residues. Germline V gives CDR1 LGHNA, CDR2 YSLEER. CDR3 protein: CASSTQVSPSYGYTF. DNA for the CDR3: TGCGCCAGCAGCACCCAGGTCTCCCCTTCCTATGGCTACACCTTC.

V is TRBV29-1 and J is TRBJ2-3; 7 bases fit TRBD2. The V gene's germline CDR1 is SQVTM and CDR2 ANQGSEA. This CDR3 has 13 residues. J gave up 4 bases and V 4 bases, and 5 bases lay outside the gene matches. The CDR3 nucleotides read TGCAGCGTTGTGGGAGGGCCCCCAGATACGCAGTATTTT. Encoded protein: CSVVGGPPDTQYF.

This clone has only one observation. The genes are TRBV7-9 and TRBJ1-5; D is unclear. V was cut by 4 bases and J by 1 base, with 11 bases left in between. There are 15 residues in the CDR3. CDR1 and CDR2 from the germline V gene are SEHNR and FQNEAQ (reference sequence). CDR3 sequence (DNA): TGTGCCAGCAGCTCCGTTATGGACAGCAATCAGCCCCAGCATTTT. Translated, it gives CASSSVMDSNQPQHF. Full variable domain (missing parts from reference TRBV7-9 and TRBJ1-5): DTGVSQNPRHKITKRGQNVTFRCDPISEHNRLYWYRQTLGQGPEFLTYFQNEAQLEKSRLLSDRFSAERPKGSFSTLEIQRTEQGDSAMYLCASSSVMDSNQPQHFGDGTRLSIL.

This chain uses TRBV7-9 with TRBJ2-2; no clear D gene. The V end lost 3 bases, the J end lost 6 bases, and 8 bases lay between the germline ends. The CDR3 contains 13 residues. Germline V gene lookup returns CDR1 SEHNR and CDR2 FQNEAQ (reference sequence). The CDR3 sequence is CASSLVLAGELFF. The CDR3 region has the DNA TGTGCCAGCAGCTTGGTACTGGCCGGGGAGCTGTTTTTT.

The chain is built from TRBV5-5 and TRBJ1-5, with TRBD1 matching 10 bases. In germline, CDR1 is SGHKS, CDR2 YYEKEE (reference sequence). The trim removed 4 bases at V and 4 bases at J, leaving 5 bases unmatched. CDR3 length equals 15 residues. The CDR3 spells CASSTGQGGNQPQHF. CDR3 nucleotides: TGTGCCAGCAGCACCGGACAGGGGGGTAATCAGCCCCAGCATTTT. The full variable domain, in which reference TRBV5-5 and TRBJ1-5 provide the parts outside the CDR3, is DAGVTQSPTHLIKTRGQQVTLRCSPISGHKSVSWYQQVLGQGPQFIFQYYEKEERGRGNFPDRFSARQFPNYSSELNVNALLLGDSALYLCASSTGQGGNQPQHFGDGTRLSIL.

The chain links TRBV5-4 to TRBJ2-7, with 13 bases fitting TRBD2. Germline CDR1 reads SGHNT; CDR2 reads YYREEE (reference sequence). The ends lost 6 bases at V and 3 bases at J; junction bases unmatched: 9. This CDR3 comprises 16 residues. The CDR3 DNA reads as TGTGCCAGCACCTCCTCCGGACTAGCGGGAGTCTACGAGCAGTACTTC. Translating gives CASTSSGLAGVYEQYF. Together with reference TRBV5-4 and TRBJ2-7, the CDR3 gives the full variable domain: ETGVTQSPTHLIKTRGQQVTLRCSSQSGHNTVSWYQQALGQGPQFIFQYYREEENGRGNFPPRFSGLQFPNYSSELNVNALELDDSALYLCASTSSGLAGVYEQYFGPGTRLTVT.

The gene calls are TRBV5-1 and TRBJ2-5, with D perhaps matching TRBD1 (8 bases). V was shortened by 2 bases and J by 5 bases, with 13 bases between the two germline ends. CDR1 and CDR2 (germline): SGHRS, YFSETQ. The CDR3 is 14 residues long. The DNA of the CDR3 is TGCGCCAGCAGCTTAGACAGGGGAGGGGAGACCCAGTACTTC. Protein: CASSLDRGGETQYF.

In its sample, this clone was seen once. This chain uses TRBV11-1 with TRBJ2-7, with D unresolved. This CDR3 is built from 12 residues. Germline V gene data show CDR1 as SGHAT and CDR2 as FQDESV (reference sequence). Trimming took off 3 bases at V and 6 bases at J, with 9 bases between the two ends. This chain's CDR3 is CASSFPGPEQYF. The DNA for the CDR3 is TGTGCCAGCAGCTTCCCGGGCCCCGAGCAGTACTTC.

The chain couples TRBV6-1 to TRBJ2-7, with D maybe TRBD2 (6 bases). Germline V lookup: CDR1 MNHNS, CDR2 SASEGT. Between the trimmed V and J ends, which lost 4 bases and 3 bases, there was a span of 22 bases. The CDR3 loop spans 17 amino acids. The CDR3 DNA is TGTGCCAGCAGTGCTATGGGCCAGGGACTTTACCACTACGAGCAGTACTTC. This gives the protein CASSAMGQGLYHYEQYF.

The gene calls are TRBV2 and TRBJ1-4, with D hard to call. The V end was cut by 8 bases, the J end by 3 bases, with 7 bases between. CDR1 and CDR2 (germline): SNHLY, FYNNEI. The CDR3 contains 12 residues. This CDR3 reads CASDGSNEKLFF. The CDR3 DNA follows: TGTGCCAGCGACGGATCTAATGAAAAACTGTTTTTT. Supplemented by reference TRBV2 and TRBJ1-4, the full variable domain reads EPEVTQTPSHQVTQMGQEVILRCVPISNHLYFYWYRQILGQKVEFLVSFYNNEISEKSEIFDDQFSVERPDGSNFTLKIRSTKLEDSAMYFCASDGSNEKLFFGSGTQLSVL.

The chain joins TRBV10-3 to TRBJ2-6; D is unclear. The CDR3 spans 14 residues. V lost 6 bases, J lost 2 bases, and 8 bases lay in between. Germline assignment: CDR1 ENHRY and CDR2 SYGVKD. The CDR3 DNA follows: TGTGCCATCAGGGGTGCCCCTGGGGCCAACGTCCTGACTTTC. Protein sequence: CAIRGAPGANVLTF.

This chain connects TRBV9 to TRBJ1-2, with D tentatively TRBD1 (5 bases). CDR1 SGDLS and CDR2 YYNGEE come from the germline V gene. The CDR3 loop spans 19 amino acids. The V end lost 2 bases, the J end lost 1 base, and 24 bases lay between the germline ends. CDR3 sequence reads: CASSVGSTPGWKYNYGYTF. For the CDR3, the DNA is TGTGCCAGCAGCGTTGGAAGTACACCAGGGTGGAAATATAACTATGGCTACACCTTC.